Shown below are 13 T cell receptor beta chains from a single sample sequenced in a study of cytomegalovirus exposure and HLA in healthy donors (dated by TCRdb to 2015 to 2018). The library was produced with the immunoSEQ multiplex PCR assay. The multiplex PCR relied on a mix of 60 forward primers for TCR Vbeta segments and 13 reverse primers for TCR Jbeta segments. TCRdb stores this immuneACCESS table with in-frame sequences only. Part of the clones is absent; in the studies checked, under half of the shortfall reflects unresolved V genes, and no reason is known for the rest. This sample comprises 60,000 to 80,000 clones, around four fifths of them detected only once. Together, the top ten hold just under 3% of the sample. The sample consisted of PBMCs. Every receptor here comes from a woman younger than 45 in good health and CMV-seronegative.

V usage is TRBV6-1 and J usage is TRBJ1-3; 9 bases are shared with TRBD1. Trimming took 4 bases from V and 3 from J; bases not matched to a gene: 10. The CDR3 has 17 residues. In germline, CDR1 is MNHNS, CDR2 SASEGT. The CDR3 reads CASSGTGTGLGGNTIYF. CDR3 nucleotides: TGTGCCAGCAGTGGTACCGGGACAGGGCTTGGTGGAAACACCATATATTTT.

This clone was recorded a few times. In nucleotides, the CDR3 is TGTGCCAGCAGTTTAGCAGGGATGAACACTGAAGCTTTCTTT. It is translated as CASSLAGMNTEAFF. This chain joins TRBV28 and TRBJ1-1, with a tentative D call TRBD1 (5 bases). Germline assignment: CDR1 MDHEN and CDR2 SYDVKM. The CDR3 is 14 residues long. The V end lost 2 bases, the J end lost 0 bases, and 7 bases lay between the germline ends.

In its sample, this clone was seen a few times. The gene calls are TRBV11-3 and TRBJ2-3, with a possible D match to TRBD1 (5 bases). The V gene's germline CDR1 is SGHNT and CDR2 YENEEA. The CDR3 length is 15 residues. The V and J ends lost 4 bases and 2 bases respectively, with 13 bases between them. The CDR3 is CASSWTRQNTDTQYF. For the CDR3, the DNA is TGTGCCAGCAGCTGGACCAGACAGAACACAGATACGCAGTATTTT. The whole variable domain, remainder taken from reference TRBV11-3 and TRBJ2-3, is EAGVVQSPRYKIIEKKQPVAFWCNPISGHNTLYWYLQNLGQGPELLIRYENEEAVDDSQLPKDRFSAERLKGVDSTLKIQPAELGDSAVYLCASSWTRQNTDTQYFGPGTRLTVL.

The rearrangement joins TRBV5-1 to TRBJ1-2; 7 nucleotides align to TRBD1. Germline CDR1 SGHRS, CDR2 YFSETQ. CDR3 length equals 13 residues. V gave up 2 bases and J gave up 4 bases; unmatched junction bases: 2. The CDR3 is CASSFGTAYGYTF. CDR3 sequence (DNA): TGCGCCAGCAGCTTCGGGACAGCCTATGGCTACACCTTC.

A few counts support this clone. The chain uses TRBV5-1 and TRBJ1-5, with D unclear. V dropped 0 bases and J dropped 2 bases, with 6 bases sitting between them. The CDR3 runs 14 residues. Germline V gene lookup returns CDR1 SGHRS and CDR2 YFSETQ. The CDR3 DNA reads as TGCGCCAGCAGCTTGGGGGCTGGCAATCAGCCCCAGCATTTT. It specifies CASSLGAGNQPQHF.

The sample holds a few counts of this clone. The chain is built from TRBV5-4 and TRBJ2-3; 11 nucleotides align to TRBD2. Germline values: CDR1 SGHNT, CDR2 YYREEE (reference sequence). The J segment lost 4 bases and the V segment lost 4 bases, leaving 11 bases of the junction unmatched. CDR3 length: 17 residues. The DNA of the CDR3 is TGTGCCAGCAGCGCCACCTTTAGCGGGAGGGCGGCAGATACGCAGTATTTT. Its translation is CASSATFSGRAADTQYF.

The sample holds one count of this clone. The CDR3 nucleotides are TGTGCAAGTCGCTTAGTAATTCCGGGACAGACGATCGAGAACACTGAAGCTTTCTTT. This gives the protein CASRLVIPGQTIENTEAFF. This chain uses TRBV12-2 with TRBJ1-1; the table's D call TRBD1 went unverified against the DNA. TRBV12-2 is noted as a pseudogene. This CDR3 spans 19 amino acids.

This chain joins TRBV19 and TRBJ2-7, with TRBD1 matching 7 bases. Germline loops: CDR1 LNHDA, CDR2 SQIVND (reference sequence). This CDR3 is 12 amino acids long. The V gene end was trimmed by 7 bases and the J gene end by 3 bases; junction bases not matched to a gene: 3. The CDR3 DNA reads TGTGCCAGTATTAGGGGGCTCTACGAGCAGTACGTC. Translated: CASIRGLYEQYV.

The genes are TRBV19 and TRBJ2-5; D unclear. CDR1 and CDR2 from the germline V gene are LNHDA and SQIVND (reference sequence). With 5 bases removed from V and 3 bases from J, the gap between germline ends came to 4 bases. This CDR3 contains 11 residues. The DNA for the CDR3 is TGTGCCAGTAGTGTCGAAGAGACCCAGTACTTC. This translates into CASSVEETQYF.

V usage is TRBV18 and J usage is TRBJ1-1; 9 nucleotides agree with TRBD1. In germline, CDR1 is KGHSH, CDR2 LQKENI. The ends lost 6 bases at V and 2 bases at J; junction bases unmatched: 7. CDR3 length: 15 amino acids. The CDR3 DNA follows: TGTGCCAGCTCCGGGACAGGGAACGCAAACACTGAAGCTTTCTTT. Translated: CASSGTGNANTEAFF.

For the CDR3, the DNA is TGTGCCAGCAGCTTACGGGGTACTGGCACTGAAGCTTTCTTT. Encoded protein: CASSLRGTGTEAFF. The chain links TRBV7-2 to TRBJ1-1; no clear D gene. V was pared by 2 bases and J by 4 bases, with 11 bases between. The CDR3 runs 14 residues. Germline V gives CDR1 SGHTA, CDR2 FQGNSA. Full variable domain (rest looked up from reference TRBV7-2 and TRBJ1-1): GAGVSQSPSNKVTEKGKDVELRCDPISGHTALYWYRQSLGQGLEFLIYFQGNSAPDKSGLPSDRFSAERTGGSVSTLTIQRTQQEDSAVYLCASSLRGTGTEAFFGQGTRLTVV.

This clone has only a few counts. The rearrangement links TRBV19 to TRBJ2-4; perhaps TRBD1 as D (6 bases). The germline CDR1 and CDR2 sequences are LNHDA and SQIVND (reference sequence). The CDR3 runs 14 residues. V was trimmed by 3 bases and J by 6 bases, leaving 12 bases between them. The CDR3, as DNA: TGTGCCAGTAGTATGACTGACAGGCCAAACATTCAGTACTTC. Translated: CASSMTDRPNIQYF.

V and J are TRBV2 and TRBJ2-3; tentative D call: TRBD2 (6 bases). The germline gives CDR1 SNHLY, CDR2 FYNNEI. Trimming cost V 1 base and J 5 bases, with 10 bases left between them. The CDR3 runs to 14 residues. In DNA, the CDR3 is TGTGCCAGCAGTGAAGGGGAGGTGGTAGATACGCAGTATTTT. It translates to CASSEGEVVDTQYF.